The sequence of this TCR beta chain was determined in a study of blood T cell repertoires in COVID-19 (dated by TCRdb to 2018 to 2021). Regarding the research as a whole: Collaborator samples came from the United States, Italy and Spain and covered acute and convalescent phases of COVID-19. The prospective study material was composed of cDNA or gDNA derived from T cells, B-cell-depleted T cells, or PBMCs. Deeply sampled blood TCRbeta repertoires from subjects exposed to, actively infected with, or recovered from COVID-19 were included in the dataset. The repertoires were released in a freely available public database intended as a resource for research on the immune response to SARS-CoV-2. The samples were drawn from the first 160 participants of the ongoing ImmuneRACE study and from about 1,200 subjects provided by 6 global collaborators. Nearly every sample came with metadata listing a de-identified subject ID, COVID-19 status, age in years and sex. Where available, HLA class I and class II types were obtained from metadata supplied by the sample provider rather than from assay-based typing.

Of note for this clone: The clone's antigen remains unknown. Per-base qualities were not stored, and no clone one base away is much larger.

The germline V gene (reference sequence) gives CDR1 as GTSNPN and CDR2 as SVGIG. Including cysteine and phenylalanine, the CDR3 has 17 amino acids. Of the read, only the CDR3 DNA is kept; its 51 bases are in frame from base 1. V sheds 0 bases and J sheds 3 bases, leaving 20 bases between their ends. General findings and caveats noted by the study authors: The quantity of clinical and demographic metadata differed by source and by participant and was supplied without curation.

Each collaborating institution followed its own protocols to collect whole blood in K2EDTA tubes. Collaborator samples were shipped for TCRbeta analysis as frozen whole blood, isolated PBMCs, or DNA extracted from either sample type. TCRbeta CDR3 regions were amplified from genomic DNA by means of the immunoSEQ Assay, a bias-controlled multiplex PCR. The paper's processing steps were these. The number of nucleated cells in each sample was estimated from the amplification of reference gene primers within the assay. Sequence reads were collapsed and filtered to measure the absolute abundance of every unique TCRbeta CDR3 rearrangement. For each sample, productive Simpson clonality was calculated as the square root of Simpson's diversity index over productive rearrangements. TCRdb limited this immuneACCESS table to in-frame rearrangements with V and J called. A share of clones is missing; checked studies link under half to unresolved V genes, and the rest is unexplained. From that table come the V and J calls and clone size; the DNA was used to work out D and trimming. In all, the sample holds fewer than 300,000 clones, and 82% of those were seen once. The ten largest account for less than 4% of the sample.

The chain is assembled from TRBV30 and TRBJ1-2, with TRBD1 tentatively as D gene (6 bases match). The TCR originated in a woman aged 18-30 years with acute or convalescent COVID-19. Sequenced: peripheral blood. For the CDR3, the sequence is CAWSVRQGLRPDYGYTF. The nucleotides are TGTGCCTGGAGTGTTCGTCAGGGGTTACGGCCAGACTATGGCTACACCTTC.